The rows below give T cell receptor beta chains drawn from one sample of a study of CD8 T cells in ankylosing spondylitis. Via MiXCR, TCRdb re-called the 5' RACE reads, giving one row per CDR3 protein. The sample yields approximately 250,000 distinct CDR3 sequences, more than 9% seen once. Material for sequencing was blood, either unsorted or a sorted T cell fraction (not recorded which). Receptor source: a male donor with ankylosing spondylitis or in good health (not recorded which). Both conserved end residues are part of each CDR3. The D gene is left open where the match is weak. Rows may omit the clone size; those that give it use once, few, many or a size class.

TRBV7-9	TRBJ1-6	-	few	CASSSPGPISPLHF	TGTGCCAGCAGCTCTCCGGGCCCCATTTCACCCCTCCACTTT
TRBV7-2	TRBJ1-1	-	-	CASSLQELTEAFF	TGTGCCAGCAGCTTACAGGAACTCACTGAAGCTTTCTTT
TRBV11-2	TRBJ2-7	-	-	CASSLDSMRDNEQYF	TGTGCCAGCAGCTTAGACAGTATGCGGGACAACGAGCAGTACTTC
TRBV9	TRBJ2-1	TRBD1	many	CASSVAITTGGLVSSYNEQFF	TGTGCCAGCAGCGTAGCCATAACAACAGGGGGCCTGGTTAGCTCCTACAATGAGCAGTTCTTC
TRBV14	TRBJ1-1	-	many	CASSQGALEAFF	TGTGCCAGCAGCCAAGGGGCGTTGGAAGCTTTCTTT
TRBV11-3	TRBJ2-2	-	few	CASSEDSMSAGELFF	TGTGCCAGCAGCGAAGATAGTATGAGTGCCGGGGAGCTGTTTTTT
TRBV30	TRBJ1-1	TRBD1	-	CACRLLDRGITNTEAFF	TGTGCCTGCCGGCTTCTAGACAGGGGAATTACGAACACTGAAGCTTTCTTT
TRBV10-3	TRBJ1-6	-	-	CAISESTGDSHLHF	TGTGCCATCAGTGAGTCTACGGGGGATTCACACCTCCACTTT
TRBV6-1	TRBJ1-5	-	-	CASSEGWQGEIQPQHF	TGTGCCAGCAGCGAAGGGTGGCAGGGCGAGATCCAGCCCCAGCATTTT
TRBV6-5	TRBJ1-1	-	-	CASSYGPRFAEAFF	TGTGCCAGCAGCTACGGGCCACGGTTCGCTGAAGCTTTCTTT